The entry below gives a single T cell receptor beta chain sequence along with its context. No antigen is known for it. The study ran its PCR with 60 Vbeta and 13 Jbeta primers. The method was immunoSEQ multiplex PCR; TCRdb's version includes in-frame clones alone and lacks a portion of them. This sample has about 130,000 clones, with about four fifths found just once. The data were obtained in a study of cytomegalovirus exposure and HLA in healthy donors. In the study overall: The early release's HLA-typed donors yielded roughly 85 million unique TCRs.

The CDR3 has 16 amino acids. V shed 0 bases and J shed 9 bases, with 15 bases lying between them. Germline loops: CDR1 LGHNA, CDR2 YSLEER. Study outcomes and limitations: DRB1 had the most TCR associations and HLA-C the fewest, a later analysis found, with rates varying by HLA locus.

This TCR came from a woman in her thirties or forties in good health and CMV-seronegative. The sample comprised PBMCs. The gene calls are TRBV4-3 and TRBJ1-6; tentative D call: TRBD1 (6 bases). CDR3 nucleotide sequence: TGCGCCAGCAGCCAAGATCAGGGGAGATCTTGTTCACCCCTCCACTTT. It specifies CASSQDQGRSCSPLHF.